Each of the 20 T cell receptor beta chains below was sequenced from the same sample in a study of cytomegalovirus exposure and HLA in healthy donors. The PCR used 60 Vbeta and 13 Jbeta primers. The method was immunoSEQ multiplex PCR; TCRdb's version includes in-frame clones alone and lacks a portion of them. The sample has 100,000 to 150,000 clones, about 82% seen once. The sample was PBMCs. These receptors originate from a man in his thirties or forties in good health and CMV-seronegative.

J is TRBJ1-2 and V is TRBV7-9; D is uncertain. V was shortened by 9 bases and J by 0 bases, with 20 bases between the two germline ends. In germline, CDR1 is SEHNR, CDR2 FQNEAQ (reference sequence). The CDR3 extends over 16 amino acids. CDR3 sequence: CASVDQDFLTNYGYTF. CDR3 bases: TGTGCCAGTGTTGACCAGGACTTTCTGACTAACTATGGCTACACCTTC.

Only one count was recorded for this clone. This sequence joins TRBV28 and TRBJ2-7; D uncertain. This CDR3 region has 14 residues. Per the germline V gene, CDR1 is MDHEN and CDR2 is SYDVKM. V lost 2 bases and J lost 3, with 11 bases in between. CDR3 amino acids: CASSLTEADYEQYF. The CDR3 nucleotides are TGTGCCAGCAGTTTAACCGAGGCAGACTACGAGCAGTACTTC.

Points on this clone: The junction and the germline gene differ at one end; a read error may be behind it. This sequence joins TRBV30 and TRBJ2-6; no firm D call. The CDR3 extends over 13 amino acids. Germline V lookup: CDR1 GTSNPN, CDR2 SVGIG (reference sequence). CDR3 in DNA: TGTGCCTGGAGGGGCTCTGGGTCCAACGTCCTGACTTTC. It translates to CAWRGSGSNVLTF.

The rearrangement links TRBV28 to TRBJ1-1; tentatively, D is TRBD1 (5 bases). CDR3 length: 15 residues. CDR1 is MDHEN, CDR2 SYDVKM, per germline. V dropped 6 bases and J dropped 0 bases, with 14 bases sitting between them. The CDR3 spells CASSYRRGMNTEAFF. The CDR3 DNA is TGTGCCAGCAGCTATAGGCGGGGGATGAACACTGAAGCTTTCTTT.

The rearrangement joins TRBV11-1 to TRBJ1-1, with 7 bases that match TRBD1. Germline-derived CDR1 and CDR2 are SGHAT and FQDESV (reference sequence). The CDR3 is 14 amino acids. V lost 5 bases and J lost 1; bases outside the gene matches: 4. CDR3 nucleotides: TGTGCCAGCAGCACACGGACAGGGAACACTGAAGCTTTCTTT. Translated, it gives CASSTRTGNTEAFF.

This clone appeared a single time. The chain employs TRBV7-9 and TRBJ2-2; perhaps TRBD1 as D (6 bases). The V end was cut by 0 bases, the J end by 5 bases, with 13 bases between. The germline CDR1 and CDR2 sequences are SEHNR and FQNEAQ (reference sequence). The CDR3 consists of 16 residues. DNA of the CDR3: TGTGCCAGCAGCTTAGCGAGAAGAGGGGGTACCGGGGAGCTGTTTTTT. Translating gives CASSLARRGGTGELFF.

The V gene is TRBV6-5, the J gene TRBJ2-7, with D uncertain. The CDR3 has 11 residues. The V gene's germline CDR1 is MNHEY and CDR2 SVGAGI. V was shortened by 4 bases and J by 5 bases, with 6 bases between the two germline ends. CDR3 DNA: TGTGCCAGCAGTTTTCTTAACGAGCAGTACTTC. Translating it yields CASSFLNEQYF.

This chain links TRBV2 with TRBJ1-1, with 7 bases aligning to TRBD1. Germline-derived CDR1 and CDR2 are SNHLY and FYNNEI. Unmatched junction bases numbered 7, after V lost 8 bases and J lost 4 bases. The CDR3 is 13 residues long. The CDR3: CASSRAGGTEAFF. CDR3 bases: TGTGCCAGCTCCCGGGCAGGGGGCACTGAAGCTTTCTTT.

This clone was recorded only once. The chain joins TRBV27 to TRBJ2-1; 13 nucleotides line up with TRBD2. J was trimmed by 9 bases and V by 1 base; bases with no gene match: 9. The CDR3 is 17 amino acids. Germline lookup yields CDR1 MNHEY and CDR2 SMNVEV (reference sequence). The CDR3 DNA sequence: TGTGCCAGCAGTTTATGGGGGACTAGCGGGAAAGGCGGTGAGCAGTTCTTC. It is translated as CASSLWGTSGKGGEQFF.

The V gene is TRBV28, the J gene TRBJ1-1, with a possible D match to TRBD1 (6 bases). Trimming took 5 bases from V and 1 from J, leaving 17 bases between them. CDR1 MDHEN and CDR2 SYDVKM come from the germline V gene. The CDR3 is 16 amino acids. This chain's CDR3 is CASSATRGTRNTEAFF. CDR3 nucleotide sequence: TGTGCCAGCAGTGCAACTAGGGGGACAAGGAACACTGAAGCTTTCTTT.

This rearrangement joins TRBV7-8 to TRBJ2-5; TRBD2 agrees at 9 bases. There are 15 residues in the CDR3. Per the germline V gene, CDR1 is SGHVS and CDR2 is FQNEAQ. Trimming at V came to 5 bases and at J to 5 bases, leaving 9 bases not matched to a gene. The CDR3 DNA reads TGTGCCAGCAGCAAAGCCGGGACTAGCATGGAGACCCAGTACTTC. It translates to CASSKAGTSMETQYF.

This rearrangement joins TRBV7-9 to TRBJ2-2; 7 bases line up with TRBD1. The V gene end was trimmed by 5 bases and the J gene end by 5 bases; junction bases not matched to a gene: 11. CDR1 is SEHNR, CDR2 FQNEAQ, per germline (reference sequence). This CDR3 has 16 residues. The CDR3 spells CASSPPSGGRTGELFF. CDR3 sequence (DNA): TGTGCCAGCAGCCCCCCCTCAGGGGGAAGGACCGGGGAGCTGTTTTTT.

V is TRBV25-1 and J is TRBJ2-1; the match to TRBD2 covers 7 bases. CDR1 MGHDK and CDR2 SYGVNS come from the germline V gene. The trim removed 11 bases at V and 3 bases at J, leaving 10 bases unmatched. The CDR3 contains 14 residues. CDR3 loop: CAAQALADYNEQFF. CDR3 coding DNA: TGTGCCGCCCAGGCGCTAGCGGACTACAATGAGCAGTTCTTC.

This clone was seen a handful of times. The genes are TRBV29-1 and TRBJ1-4, with D possibly matching TRBD1 (5 bases). Deletions cut 5 bases from V and 4 bases from J, with 14 bases between. Per the germline V gene, CDR1 is SQVTM and CDR2 is ANQGSEA. This CDR3 region has 14 residues. This CDR3 reads CSVHPRGDNEKLFF. In DNA form, the CDR3 reads TGCAGCGTTCACCCCCGGGGGGATAATGAAAAACTGTTTTTT.

This clone was detected once. V gene TRBV28 combines with J gene TRBJ2-3, with a weak D call TRBD2 (6 bases). This CDR3 contains 14 residues. Germline values: CDR1 MDHEN, CDR2 SYDVKM. Trimming left V 3 bases short and J 1 base short, with 8 bases between. CDR3 in amino acids: CASSLGGGTDTQYF. The CDR3 DNA is TGTGCCAGCAGTTTGGGCGGGGGCACAGATACGCAGTATTTT.

This clone was counted only a few times. The chain links TRBV28 to TRBJ2-5; the match to TRBD2 covers 10 bases. The J call may be in error: the DNA end matches TRBJ2-7 better. CDR3 length equals 17 residues. Germline V gene sequence: CDR1 MDHEN, CDR2 SYDVKM. The CDR3 reads CASSLRGGAGGAYEQYF. As DNA, the CDR3 is TGTGCCAGCAGTTTACGAGGGGGAGCGGGAGGGGCCTACGAGCAGTACTTC.

This rearrangement joins TRBV28 to TRBJ1-5; D gene unclear. The CDR3 is 12 amino acids. The V gene's germline CDR1 is MDHEN and CDR2 SYDVKM. Deletions cut 5 bases from V and 7 bases from J, with 9 bases between. The chain's CDR3 is CASSTNQQPQHF. The CDR3 DNA is TGTGCCAGCAGTACGAACCAGCAGCCCCAGCATTTT.

The chain recombines TRBV11-2 with TRBJ2-5, with a tentative D call TRBD2 (7 bases). V gave up 3 bases and J gave up 1 base, with 12 bases separating them. The germline V gene encodes CDR1 SGHAT and CDR2 FQNNGV. The CDR3 contains 15 residues. CDR3 nucleotide sequence: TGTGCCAGCAGCTTGGGGAGGGGGGGCCAAGAGACCCAGTACTTC. Residues: CASSLGRGGQETQYF.

V is TRBV6-5 and J is TRBJ1-1; 7 bases match TRBD1. Trimming at V came to 5 bases and at J to 4 bases, leaving 7 bases not matched to a gene. CDR1 is MNHEY and CDR2 is SVGAGI in the germline V gene. This CDR3 comprises 14 residues. The CDR3 loop is CASSNRGRTTEAFF. The CDR3 DNA sequence: TGTGCCAGCAGTAACAGGGGCAGGACCACTGAAGCTTTCTTT.

The rearrangement links TRBV7-2 to TRBJ2-3; 8 nucleotides match TRBD2. V gave up 6 bases and J gave up 4 bases; unmatched junction bases: 9. CDR3 length: 15 amino acids. Germline V gene lookup returns CDR1 SGHTA and CDR2 FQGNSA. The CDR3 is CASSRSGSEADTQYF. The CDR3 nucleotides read TGTGCCAGCAGTCGAAGCGGGAGTGAGGCAGATACGCAGTATTTT.